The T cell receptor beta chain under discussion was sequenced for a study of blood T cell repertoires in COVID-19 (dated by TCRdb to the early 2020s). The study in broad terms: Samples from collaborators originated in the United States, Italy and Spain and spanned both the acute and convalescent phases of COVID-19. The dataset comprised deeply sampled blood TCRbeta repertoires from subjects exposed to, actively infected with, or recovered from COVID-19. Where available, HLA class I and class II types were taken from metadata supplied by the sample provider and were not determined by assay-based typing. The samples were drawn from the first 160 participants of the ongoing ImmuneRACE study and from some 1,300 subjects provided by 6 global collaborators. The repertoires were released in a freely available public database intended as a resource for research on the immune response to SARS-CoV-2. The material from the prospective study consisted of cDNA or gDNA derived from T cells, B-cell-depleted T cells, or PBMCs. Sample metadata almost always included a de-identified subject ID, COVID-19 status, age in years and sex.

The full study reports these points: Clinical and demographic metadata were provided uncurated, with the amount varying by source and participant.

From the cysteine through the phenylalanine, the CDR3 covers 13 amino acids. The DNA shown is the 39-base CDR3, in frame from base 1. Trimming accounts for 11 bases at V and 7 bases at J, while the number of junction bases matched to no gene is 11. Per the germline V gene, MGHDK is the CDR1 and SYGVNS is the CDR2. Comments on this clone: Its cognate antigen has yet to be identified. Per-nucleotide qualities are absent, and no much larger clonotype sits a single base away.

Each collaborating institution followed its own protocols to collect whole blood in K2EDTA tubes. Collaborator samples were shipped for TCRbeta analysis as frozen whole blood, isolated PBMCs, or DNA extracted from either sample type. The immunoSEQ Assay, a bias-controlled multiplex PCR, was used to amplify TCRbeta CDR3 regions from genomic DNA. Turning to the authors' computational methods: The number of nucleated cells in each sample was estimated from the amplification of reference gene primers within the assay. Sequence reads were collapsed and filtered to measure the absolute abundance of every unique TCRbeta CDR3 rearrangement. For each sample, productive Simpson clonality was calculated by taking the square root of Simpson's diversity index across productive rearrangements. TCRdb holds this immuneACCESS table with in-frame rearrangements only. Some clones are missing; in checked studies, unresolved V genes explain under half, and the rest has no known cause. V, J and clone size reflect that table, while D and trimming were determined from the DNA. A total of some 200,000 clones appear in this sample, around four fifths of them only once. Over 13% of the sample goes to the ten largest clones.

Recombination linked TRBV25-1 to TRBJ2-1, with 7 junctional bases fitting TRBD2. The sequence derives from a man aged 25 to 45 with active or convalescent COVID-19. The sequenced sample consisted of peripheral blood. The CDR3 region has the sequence CACSGRAGNEQFF. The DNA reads TGTGCCTGTTCGGGGAGGGCGGGGAATGAGCAGTTCTTC.